The T cell receptor beta chain described here comes from a study of immune heterogeneity within non-small cell lung tumors. Study-level findings and limits: Within each patient, tumor sites shared identical dominant CDR3 beta clonotypes and also held site-unique high-frequency clones.

This clonotype was detected ten times or more. Its cognate antigen is unknown. It was a multiplex PCR that amplified TCR beta CDR3, with 32 V and 13 J primers. Each CDR3 protein gets one entry after TCRdb re-called the multiplex PCR reads with MiXCR. The table has 7,000 to 8,500 distinct CDR3 sequences, around 20% seen once. The length of the CDR3 is 14 residues. V was cut by 6 bases and J by 4 bases, with 15 bases left in between. At 450 to 650 ng per sample, bulk tumor genomic DNA provided the template. While surgery was under way, several biopsies spaced far apart were taken per primary tumor. Newly diagnosed with untreated non-small cell lung cancer, the patients underwent curative surgery.

Sequences were obtained from lung tumor tissue. V gene TRBV12-3 or TRBV12-4 combines with J gene TRBJ2-5; D is unclear. This receptor was identified in a man aged 55 to 70 with non-small cell lung cancer. The CDR3 is CASSRPQLGETQYF. CDR3 nucleotide sequence: TGTGCCAGCAGCAGGCCCCAATTAGGAGAGACCCAGTACTTC.